This TCR beta chain was identified during a study of blood T cell repertoires in COVID-19. Study details: There were acute and convalescent COVID-19 samples, and they came from the United States, Italy and Spain. From T cells, B-cell-depleted T cells, or PBMCs came the material, which was cDNA or gDNA.

In the study's own analysis: Amplification of reference gene primers was used by the study to estimate nucleated cell counts. Using immunoSEQ multiplex PCR, the repertoire was profiled, and TCRdb retains in-frame clones only, with some absent. The DNA was the basis for D and trimming; V, J and clone size are from that table. The sample records about 55,000 clones, approximately 90% being singletons. Germline V gives CDR1 SGHDT, CDR2 YYEEEE. Trimming pared 2 bases from V and 9 bases from J, leaving 15 bases between. This CDR3 region has 14 residues. The sample was peripheral blood. The chain combines TRBV5-6 with TRBJ2-4; a weak D match, TRBD2 (5 bases). The TCR originated in a man in his 60s with acute or convalescent COVID-19. DNA of the CDR3: TGTGCCAGCAGCTTCGCGGCGCAGAGGGTCATTCAGTACTTC. Translated: CASSFAAQRVIQYF. The whole variable domain, remainder taken from reference TRBV5-6 and TRBJ2-4, is DAGVTQSPTHLIKTRGQQVTLRCSPKSGHDTVSWYQQALGQGPQFIFQYYEEEERQRGNFPDRFSGHQFPNYSSELNVNALLLGDSALYLCASSFAAQRVIQYFGAGTRLSVL.